The entry below gives a single TCR beta chain sequence along with its context. The antigen this receptor binds is unknown. The record has no base qualities; no much larger clone is one base away. This record comes from a study of control samples from healthy donors and cancer patients (dated by TCRdb to about 2020). The library was generated by the immunoSEQ multiplex PCR assay. The table was pulled from immuneACCESS by TCRdb, which kept in-frame rearrangements only. Such tables lose some clones; where checked, under half of the loss comes from unresolved V genes, and the rest has no known cause. For this sample the table gives around 110,000 clones, of which nearly 95% were detected only once. Clones ranked in the top ten supply around 2.5% of the sample. CDR1 and CDR2 are read off the germline V gene as SNHLY and FYNNEI. The CDR3 has 14 amino acids, counting the end cysteine and phenylalanine. Just CDR3 DNA is preserved here, 42 bases in frame from base 1. Trimming costs V 4 bases and J 1 base, and their ends lie 10 bases apart.

This clonotype originated in a man in his thirties or forties in good health. The sequencing input was blood. The chain is assembled from TRBV2 and TRBJ1-1, with the D gene not confidently named. Here the CDR3 is given as CASSGGTPNTEAFF. The base sequence is TGTGCCAGCAGTGGGGGAACACCGAACACTGAAGCTTTCTTT.